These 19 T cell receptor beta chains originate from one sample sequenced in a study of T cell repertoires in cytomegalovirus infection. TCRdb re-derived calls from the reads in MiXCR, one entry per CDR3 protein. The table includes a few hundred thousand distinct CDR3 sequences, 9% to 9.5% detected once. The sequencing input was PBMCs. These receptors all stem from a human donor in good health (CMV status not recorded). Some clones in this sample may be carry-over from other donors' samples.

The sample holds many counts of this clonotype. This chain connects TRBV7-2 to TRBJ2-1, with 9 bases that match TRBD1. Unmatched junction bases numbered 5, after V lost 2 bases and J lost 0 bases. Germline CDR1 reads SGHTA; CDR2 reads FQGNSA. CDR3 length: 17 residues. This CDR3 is CASSLQNRGRSYNEQFF. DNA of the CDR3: TGTGCCAGCAGCTTACAAAACAGGGGGCGCTCCTACAATGAGCAGTTCTTC.

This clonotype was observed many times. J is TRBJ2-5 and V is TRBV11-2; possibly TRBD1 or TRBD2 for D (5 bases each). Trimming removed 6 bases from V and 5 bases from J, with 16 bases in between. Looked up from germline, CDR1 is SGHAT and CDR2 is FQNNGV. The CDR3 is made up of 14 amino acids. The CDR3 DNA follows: TGTGCCAGCAGGTCTATACGGGGACGGGAGACCCAGTACTTC. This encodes CASRSIRGRETQYF.

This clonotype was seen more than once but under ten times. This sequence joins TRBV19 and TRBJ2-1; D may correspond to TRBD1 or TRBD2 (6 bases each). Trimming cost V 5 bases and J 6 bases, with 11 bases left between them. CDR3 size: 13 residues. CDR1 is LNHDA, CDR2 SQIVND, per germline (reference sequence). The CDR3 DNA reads TGTGCCAGTAGTCCACGGGGGCGCAATGAGCAGTTCTTC. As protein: CASSPRGRNEQFF.

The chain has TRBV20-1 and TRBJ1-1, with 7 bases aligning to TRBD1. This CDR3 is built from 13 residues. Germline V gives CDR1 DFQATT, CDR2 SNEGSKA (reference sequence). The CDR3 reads CILGGWGGTEAFF. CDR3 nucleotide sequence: TGCATCTTAGGGGGCTGGGGAGGAACTGAAGCTTTCTTT.

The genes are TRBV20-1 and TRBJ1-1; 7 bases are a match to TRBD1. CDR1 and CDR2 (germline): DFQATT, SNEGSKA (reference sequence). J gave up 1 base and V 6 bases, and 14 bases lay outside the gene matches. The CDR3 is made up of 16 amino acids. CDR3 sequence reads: CSAEGTGEVKNTEAFF. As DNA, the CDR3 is TGCAGTGCAGAGGGAACAGGGGAGGTTAAGAACACTGAAGCTTTCTTT.

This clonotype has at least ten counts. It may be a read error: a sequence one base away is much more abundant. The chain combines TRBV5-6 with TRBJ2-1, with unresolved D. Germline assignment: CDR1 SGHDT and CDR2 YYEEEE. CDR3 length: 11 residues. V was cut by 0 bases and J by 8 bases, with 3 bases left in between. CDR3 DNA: TGTGCCAGCAGCTTGGCCCATGAGCAGTTCTTC. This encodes CASSLAHEQFF.

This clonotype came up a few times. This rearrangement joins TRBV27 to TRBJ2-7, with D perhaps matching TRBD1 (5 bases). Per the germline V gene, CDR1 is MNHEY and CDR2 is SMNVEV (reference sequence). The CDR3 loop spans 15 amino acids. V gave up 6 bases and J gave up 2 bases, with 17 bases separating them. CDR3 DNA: TGTGCCAGCAGCCGCCCAGGGCAGAAGACCTACGAGCAGTACTTC. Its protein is CASSRPGQKTYEQYF.

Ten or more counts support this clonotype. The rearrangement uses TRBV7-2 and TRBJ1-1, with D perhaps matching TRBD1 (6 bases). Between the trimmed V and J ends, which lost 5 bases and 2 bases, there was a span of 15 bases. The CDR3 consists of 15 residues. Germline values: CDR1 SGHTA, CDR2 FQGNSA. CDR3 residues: CASSPGQLSNTEAFF. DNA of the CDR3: TGTGCCAGCAGCCCAGGACAGCTTAGTAACACTGAAGCTTTCTTT.

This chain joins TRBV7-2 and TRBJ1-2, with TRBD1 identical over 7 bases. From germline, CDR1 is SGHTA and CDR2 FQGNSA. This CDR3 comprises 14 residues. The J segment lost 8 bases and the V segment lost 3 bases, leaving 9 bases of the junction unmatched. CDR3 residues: CASSFPYRQGGYTF. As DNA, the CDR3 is TGTGCCAGCAGCTTCCCATACCGACAGGGCGGCTACACCTTC.

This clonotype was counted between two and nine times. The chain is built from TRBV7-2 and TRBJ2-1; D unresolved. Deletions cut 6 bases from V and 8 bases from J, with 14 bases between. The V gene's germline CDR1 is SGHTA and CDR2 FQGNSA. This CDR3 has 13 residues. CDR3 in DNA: TGTGCCAGCAGTATCGGTTGGGCGGATGAGCAGTTCTTC. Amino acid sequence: CASSIGWADEQFF.

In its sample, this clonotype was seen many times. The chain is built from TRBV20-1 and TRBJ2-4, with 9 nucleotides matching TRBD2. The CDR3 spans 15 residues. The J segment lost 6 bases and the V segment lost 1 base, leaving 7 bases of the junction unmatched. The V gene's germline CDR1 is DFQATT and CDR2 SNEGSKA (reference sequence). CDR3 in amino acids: CSARVASGRTNIQYF. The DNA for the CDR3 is TGCAGTGCTAGAGTAGCGAGCGGGAGGACAAACATTCAGTACTTC.

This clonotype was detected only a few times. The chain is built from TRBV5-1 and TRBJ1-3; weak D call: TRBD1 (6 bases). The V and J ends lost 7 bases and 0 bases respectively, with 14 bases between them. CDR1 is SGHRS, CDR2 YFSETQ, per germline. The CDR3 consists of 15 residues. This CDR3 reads CASQETGGSGNTIYF. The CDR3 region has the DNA TGCGCCAGCCAGGAGACAGGCGGCTCTGGAAACACCATATATTTT.

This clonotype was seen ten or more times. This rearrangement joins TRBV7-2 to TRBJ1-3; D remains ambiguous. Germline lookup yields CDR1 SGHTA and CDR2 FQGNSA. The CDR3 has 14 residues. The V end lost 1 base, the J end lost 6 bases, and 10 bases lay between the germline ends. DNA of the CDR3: TGTGCCAGCAGCTTAGGATGGGGAATAAACACCATATATTTT. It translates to CASSLGWGINTIYF.

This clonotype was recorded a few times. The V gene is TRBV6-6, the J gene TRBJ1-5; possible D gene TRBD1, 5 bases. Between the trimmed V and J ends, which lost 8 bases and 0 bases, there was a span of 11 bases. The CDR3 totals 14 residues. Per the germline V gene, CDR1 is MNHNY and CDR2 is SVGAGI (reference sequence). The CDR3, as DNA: TGTGCCAGCCGAGGGACCTTTAGCAATCAGCCCCAGCATTTT. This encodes CASRGTFSNQPQHF.

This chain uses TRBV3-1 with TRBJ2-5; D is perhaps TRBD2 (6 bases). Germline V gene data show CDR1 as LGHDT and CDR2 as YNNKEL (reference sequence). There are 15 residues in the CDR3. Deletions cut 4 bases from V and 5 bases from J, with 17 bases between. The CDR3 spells CASSPSAPRGETQYF. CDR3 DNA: TGTGCCAGCAGCCCGTCGGCTCCTCGGGGGGAGACCCAGTACTTC.

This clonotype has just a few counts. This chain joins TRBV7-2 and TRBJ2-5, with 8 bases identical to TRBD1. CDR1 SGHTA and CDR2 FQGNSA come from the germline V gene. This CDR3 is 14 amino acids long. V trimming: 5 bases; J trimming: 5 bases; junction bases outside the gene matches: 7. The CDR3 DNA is TGTGCCAGCAGCGCCTGGACAGGGCTCGAGACCCAGTACTTC. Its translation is CASSAWTGLETQYF. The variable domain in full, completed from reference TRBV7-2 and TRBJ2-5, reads GAGVSQSPSNKVTEKGKDVELRCDPISGHTALYWYRQSLGQGLEFLIYFQGNSAPDKSGLPSDRFSAERTGGSVSTLTIQRTQQEDSAVYLCASSAWTGLETQYFGPGTRLLVL.

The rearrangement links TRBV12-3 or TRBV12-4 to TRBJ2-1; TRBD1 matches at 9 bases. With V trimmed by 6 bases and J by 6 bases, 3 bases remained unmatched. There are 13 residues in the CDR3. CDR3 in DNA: TGTGCCAGCAGGGGACAGGGTCTCAATGAGCAGTTCTTC. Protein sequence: CASRGQGLNEQFF.

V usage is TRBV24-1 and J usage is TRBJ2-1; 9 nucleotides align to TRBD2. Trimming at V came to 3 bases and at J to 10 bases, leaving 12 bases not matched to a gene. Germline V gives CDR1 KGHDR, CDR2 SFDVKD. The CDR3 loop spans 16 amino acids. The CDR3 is CATSDASGARGREQFF. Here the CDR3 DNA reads TGTGCCACCAGTGATGCTAGCGGGGCCCGCGGGCGAGAGCAGTTCTTC.

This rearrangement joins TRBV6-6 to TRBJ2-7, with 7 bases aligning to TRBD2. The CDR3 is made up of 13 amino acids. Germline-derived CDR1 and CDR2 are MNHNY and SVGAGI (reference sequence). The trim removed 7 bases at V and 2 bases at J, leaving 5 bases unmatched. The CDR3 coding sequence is TGTGCCAGCAAGGAGGGAGGGACCTACGAGCAGTACTTC. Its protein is CASKEGGTYEQYF.